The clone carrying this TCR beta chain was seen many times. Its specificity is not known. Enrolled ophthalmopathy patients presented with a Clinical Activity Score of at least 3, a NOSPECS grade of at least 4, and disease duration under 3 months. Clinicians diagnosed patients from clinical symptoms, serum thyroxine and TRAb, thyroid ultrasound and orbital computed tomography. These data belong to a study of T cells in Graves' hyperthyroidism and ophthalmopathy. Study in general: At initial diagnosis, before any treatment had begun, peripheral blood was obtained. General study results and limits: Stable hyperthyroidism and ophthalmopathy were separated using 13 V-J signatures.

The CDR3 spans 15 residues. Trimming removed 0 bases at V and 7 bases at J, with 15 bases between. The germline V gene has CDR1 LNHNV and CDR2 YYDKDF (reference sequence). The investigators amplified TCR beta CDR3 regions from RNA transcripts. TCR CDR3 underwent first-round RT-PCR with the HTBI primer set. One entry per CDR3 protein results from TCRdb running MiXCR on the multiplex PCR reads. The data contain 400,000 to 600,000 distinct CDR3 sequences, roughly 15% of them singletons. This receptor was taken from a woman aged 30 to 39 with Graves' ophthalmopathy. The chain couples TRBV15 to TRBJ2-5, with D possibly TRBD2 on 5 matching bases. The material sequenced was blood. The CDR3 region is CATSRDSPGVGTQYF. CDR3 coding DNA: TGTGCCACCAGCAGAGATTCCCCCGGGGTCGGGACCCAGTACTTC.